One sample yielded the 27 T cell receptor beta chains listed below, sequenced in a study of control samples from healthy donors and cancer patients. Profiling relied on immunoSEQ multiplex PCR, and the TCRdb table lists in-frame clones only, not all of them. The table shows around 120,000 clones, with 88% occurring only once. Sequencing was carried out using blood. The origin of the receptors is a woman between 65 and 79 years old in good health.

The genes are TRBV28 and TRBJ1-5, with TRBD1 identical over 9 bases. Germline CDR1 reads MDHEN; CDR2 reads SYDVKM. The length of the CDR3 is 14 residues. With 7 bases clipped from V and 9 bases from J, the junction kept 10 bases outside the gene matches. CDR3 protein: CASILQGAGGPQHF. DNA for the CDR3: TGTGCCAGCATCCTACAGGGGGCAGGTGGGCCCCAGCATTTT.

This clone was seen only once. The rearrangement uses TRBV7-2 and TRBJ1-2, with D possibly being TRBD1 (6 bases). The V gene's germline CDR1 is SGHTA and CDR2 FQGNSA. V was clipped by 2 bases and J by 2 bases, with 12 bases between them. The CDR3 runs 15 residues. The CDR3 here is CASSLMGASNYGYTF. The CDR3 nucleotides read TGTGCCAGCAGCTTAATGGGGGCGTCGAACTATGGCTACACCTTC.

The chain is built from TRBV11-2 and TRBJ2-1; unclear D gene. The V end lost 5 bases, the J end lost 8 bases, and 16 bases lay between the germline ends. This CDR3 comprises 14 residues. Per the germline V gene, CDR1 is SGHAT and CDR2 is FQNNGV. The CDR3 DNA is TGTGCCAGCAGCCCCCCCCGGCCGGGCCATGAGCAGTTCTTC. It specifies CASSPPRPGHEQFF.

The chain recombines TRBV2 with TRBJ2-1; D uncertain. Trimming stripped 6 bases from V and 0 bases from J, with 12 bases between. The germline V gene has CDR1 SNHLY and CDR2 FYNNEI. The CDR3 has 15 amino acids. DNA of the CDR3: TGTGCCAGCAGGTCAGAATCGGTCTCCTACAATGAGCAGTTCTTC. Translated, it gives CASRSESVSYNEQFF.

This sequence joins TRBV24-1 and TRBJ2-1, with 13 bases fitting TRBD2. After removal of 2 bases from V and 3 bases from J, the junction contained 6 bases not matched to a gene. CDR1 is KGHDR and CDR2 is SFDVKD in the germline V gene. The length of the CDR3 is 18 residues. CDR3 loop: CATSDSTSGGAGYNEQFF. CDR3 in DNA: TGTGCCACCAGTGATTCCACTAGCGGGGGGGCCGGCTACAATGAGCAGTTCTTC.

This chain joins TRBV19 and TRBJ2-2; D call uncertain. CDR1 and CDR2 from the germline V gene are LNHDA and SQIVND (reference sequence). The CDR3 has 14 residues. Trimming took 3 bases from V and 7 from J, leaving 12 bases between them. DNA for the CDR3: TGTGCCAGTAGTATGGAAGGAAGAGGCGGGGAGCTGTTTTTT. Translated, it gives CASSMEGRGGELFF.

The chain carries TRBV4-1 and TRBJ1-3, with TRBD1 as a possible D gene (6 bases). The CDR3 is made up of 15 amino acids. The V end was cut by 2 bases, the J end by 4 bases, with 12 bases between. Per the germline V gene, CDR1 is MGHRA and CDR2 is YSYEKL. The CDR3 nucleotides read TGCGCCAGCAGCCAAACAGGGAAGCGCGGAAACACCATATATTTT. Protein sequence: CASSQTGKRGNTIYF.

The gene calls are TRBV3-1 (or the pseudogene TRBV3-2) and TRBJ2-7; D is perhaps TRBD2 (6 bases). Germline values: CDR1 LGHDT, CDR2 YNNKEL (reference sequence). The V end was cut by 5 bases, the J end by 0 bases, with 17 bases between. CDR3 length equals 16 residues. DNA for the CDR3: TGTGCCAGCAGCGCGCCGGGACTTCGAAGCTCCTACGAGCAGTACTTC. It is translated as CASSAPGLRSSYEQYF.

This chain joins TRBV12-5 and TRBJ2-3; the D call may be TRBD1 or TRBD2 (5 bases each). There are 15 residues in the CDR3. V lost 8 bases and J 4 bases, leaving 19 bases between the germline ends. The germline V gene encodes CDR1 LGHNT and CDR2 FRNRAP. The CDR3 protein is CASCDGDLRPDTQYF. The CDR3 region has the DNA TGTGCTAGTTGTGACGGGGACCTCAGACCAGATACGCAGTATTTT.

The genes are TRBV2 and TRBJ1-2; no reliable D call. CDR1 and CDR2 from the germline V gene are SNHLY and FYNNEI. This CDR3 is 11 amino acids long. V lost 3 bases and J lost 8, with 7 bases in between. Here the CDR3 reads CASSEGQGYTF. CDR3 DNA sequence: TGTGCCAGCAGTGAGGGTCAGGGCTACACCTTC.

V usage is TRBV15 and J usage is TRBJ1-2; no clear D. Trimming left V 2 bases short and J 8 bases short, with 9 bases between. CDR1 and CDR2 (germline): LNHNV, YYDKDF (reference sequence). The CDR3 length is 12 residues. The CDR3 is CATSRYPAGYTF. The DNA of the CDR3 is TGTGCCACCAGCAGATACCCCGCGGGCTACACCTTC.

This clone was observed a handful of times. This chain connects TRBV2 to TRBJ2-5; 8 bases align to TRBD1. The CDR3 totals 13 residues. Germline lookup yields CDR1 SNHLY and CDR2 FYNNEI. V shed 5 bases and J 5 bases; nucleotides not matched to a gene: 4. The CDR3 DNA reads TGTGCCAGCAGTCAACAGGGGGTTGAGACCCAGTACTTC. This translates into CASSQQGVETQYF.

This clone was seen once. The gene calls are TRBV5-1 and TRBJ1-2; 10 nucleotides line up with TRBD1. The germline V gene has CDR1 SGHRS and CDR2 YFSETQ. V trimming: 4 bases; J trimming: 6 bases; junction bases outside the gene matches: 6. The CDR3 loop spans 14 amino acids. The CDR3 here is CASSHRDRGDGYTF. CDR3 DNA: TGCGCCAGCAGCCACCGGGACAGGGGAGATGGCTACACCTTC.

The chain links TRBV2 to TRBJ1-5; no reliable D call. The germline V gene has CDR1 SNHLY and CDR2 FYNNEI. There are 13 residues in the CDR3. V shed 6 bases and J shed 4 bases, with 10 bases lying between them. CDR3 region: CASRRSWNQPQHF. DNA of the CDR3: TGTGCCAGCAGGCGGTCTTGGAATCAGCCCCAGCATTTT.

The rearrangement links TRBV7-7 to TRBJ2-5; 12 bases map to TRBD2. V was clipped by 10 bases and J by 9 bases; unmatched bases: 9. Germline V gives CDR1 SSHAT, CDR2 FNYEAQ (reference sequence). The CDR3 extends over 13 amino acids. Written as DNA, the CDR3 is TGTGCCACGAGGTCTAGCGGGGGGGGTGCCCAGTACTTC. It specifies CATRSSGGGAQYF.

This clone was detected once. This rearrangement joins TRBV4-3 to TRBJ2-3, with 9 bases identical to TRBD1. Germline CDR1 LGHNA, CDR2 YSLEER. The CDR3 is made up of 16 amino acids. V was pared by 2 bases and J by 2 bases, with 5 bases of the junction left unmatched. As DNA, the CDR3 is TGCGCCAGCAGCCAATCTGGGACAGGGTACACAGATACGCAGTATTTT. Its translation: CASSQSGTGYTDTQYF.

The rearrangement uses TRBV2 and TRBJ1-2; a possible D gene is TRBD1 (5 bases). Germline lookup yields CDR1 SNHLY and CDR2 FYNNEI. The CDR3 is 13 residues long. Deletions cut 8 bases from V and 8 bases from J, with 18 bases between. The CDR3 spells CASSLRAVGGYTF. The CDR3 coding sequence is TGTGCCAGCTCTCTCAGGGCCGTTGGCGGCTACACCTTC. Looking up the rest from reference TRBV2 and TRBJ1-2 gives the full variable domain: EPEVTQTPSHQVTQMGQEVILRCVPISNHLYFYWYRQILGQKVEFLVSFYNNEISEKSEIFDDQFSVERPDGSNFTLKIRSTKLEDSAMYFCASSLRAVGGYTFGSGTRLTVV.

The chain joins TRBV6-2 or TRBV6-3 to TRBJ2-4, with D perhaps matching TRBD1 (6 bases). Per the germline V gene, CDR1 is MNHEY and CDR2 is SVGEGT. This CDR3 has 17 residues. The V gene lost 0 bases and the J gene lost 0 bases, with 12 bases spanning the gap. The CDR3 region is CASSYSRGGLAKNIQYF. For the CDR3, the DNA is TGTGCCAGCAGTTACTCGAGAGGGGGATTAGCCAAAAACATTCAGTACTTC.

This clone was observed a handful of times. This chain joins TRBV5-1 and TRBJ2-7; D uncertain. V was shortened by 0 bases and J by 0 bases, with 19 bases between the two germline ends. From germline, CDR1 is SGHRS and CDR2 YFSETQ. The CDR3 runs 18 residues. The CDR3 loop reads CASSLALTTRASSYEQYF. As DNA, the CDR3 is TGCGCCAGCAGCTTGGCCCTAACAACTCGGGCCAGCTCCTACGAGCAGTACTTC.

V and J are TRBV7-9 and TRBJ1-3; a weak D match, TRBD1 (6 bases). The V end was cut by 8 bases, the J end by 4 bases, with 15 bases between. CDR1 is SEHNR and CDR2 is FQNEAQ in the germline V gene (reference sequence). This CDR3 has 14 amino acids. CDR3 amino acids: CASPQQGSGNTIYF. The CDR3 coding sequence is TGTGCCAGCCCCCAACAGGGTTCCGGAAACACCATATATTTT.

The CDR3 bases are TGTGCCAGCAGCTTATCGGCGGTCGGGACTGAAGCTTTCTTT. Protein: CASSLSAVGTEAFF. This rearrangement joins TRBV7-3 to TRBJ1-1; D ambiguous. The CDR3 extends over 14 amino acids. The ends were cut back, 2 bases at V and 5 bases at J, with 12 bases in the middle. Looked up from germline, CDR1 is SGHTA and CDR2 is FQGTGA.

The chain joins TRBV2 to TRBJ1-3; 7 positions agree with TRBD1. The germline V gene encodes CDR1 SNHLY and CDR2 FYNNEI. This CDR3 contains 16 residues. With V trimmed by 0 bases and J by 4 bases, 6 bases remained unmatched. The CDR3 DNA follows: TGTGCCAGCAGTGAAGCGGTAGGGGGCATAGGAAACACCATATATTTT. Its protein is CASSEAVGGIGNTIYF.

The V call is TRBV2, the J call TRBJ2-5; no clear D. The V gene lost 2 bases and the J gene lost 1 base, with 11 bases spanning the gap. Germline V gene sequence: CDR1 SNHLY, CDR2 FYNNEI. There are 15 residues in the CDR3. CDR3 in DNA: TGTGCCAGCAGTGAACGCCCAGCAGCCCAAGAGACCCAGTACTTC. Translation: CASSERPAAQETQYF.

This rearrangement joins TRBV6-2 or TRBV6-3 to TRBJ1-6, with D uncertain. Trimming left V 4 bases short and J 0 bases short, with 7 bases between. The length of the CDR3 is 15 residues. Germline V gene data show CDR1 as MNHEY and CDR2 as SVGEGT. This chain's CDR3 is CASSWLSSYNSPLHF. The DNA of the CDR3 is TGTGCCAGCAGTTGGCTAAGCTCCTATAATTCACCCCTCCACTTT.

This chain joins TRBV23-1 and TRBJ1-5; 7 bases are shared with TRBD1. Being an ORF, TRBV23-1 has a function that is uncertain. The J segment lost 2 bases and the V segment lost 6 bases, leaving 10 bases of the junction unmatched. The CDR3 loop spans 16 amino acids. This chain's CDR3 is CASSPQRQGCNQPQHF. The CDR3 nucleotides are TGCGCCAGCAGCCCACAAAGACAGGGTTGCAATCAGCCCCAGCATTTT.

V gene TRBV7-9 combines with J gene TRBJ2-2, with D uncertain. V lost 5 bases to trimming and J lost 5 bases, with 15 bases between them. CDR1 SEHNR and CDR2 FQNEAQ come from the germline V gene (reference sequence). There are 15 residues in the CDR3. In DNA, the CDR3 is TGTGCCAGCAGCCAGGAAGGTCTCGGGACCGGGGAGCTGTTTTTT. Amino acid sequence: CASSQEGLGTGELFF.

V and J are TRBV24-1 and TRBJ2-1; D perhaps matches TRBD2 (5 bases). The V gene's germline CDR1 is KGHDR and CDR2 SFDVKD. The CDR3 contains 12 residues. V lost 9 bases to trimming and J lost 8 bases, with 13 bases between them. CDR3: CATGGNGDEQFF. For the CDR3, the DNA is TGTGCCACCGGAGGAAACGGCGATGAGCAGTTCTTC.